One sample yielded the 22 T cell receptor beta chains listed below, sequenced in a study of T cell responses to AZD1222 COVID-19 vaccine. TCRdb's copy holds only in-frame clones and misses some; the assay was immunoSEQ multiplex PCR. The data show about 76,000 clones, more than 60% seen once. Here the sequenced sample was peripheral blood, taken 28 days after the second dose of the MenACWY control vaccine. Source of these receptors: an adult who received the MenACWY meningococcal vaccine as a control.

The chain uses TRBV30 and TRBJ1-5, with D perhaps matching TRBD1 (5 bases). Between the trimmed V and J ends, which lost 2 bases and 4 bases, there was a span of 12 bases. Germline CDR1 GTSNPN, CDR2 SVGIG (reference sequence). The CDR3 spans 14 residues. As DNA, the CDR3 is TGTGCCTGGAGTAAGGGCGGGGGGAATCAGCCCCAGCATTTT. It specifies CAWSKGGGNQPQHF.

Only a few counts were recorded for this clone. The CDR3 loop reads CASNRLSNQPQHF. The CDR3 DNA is TGTGCCAGCAACAGACTTAGCAATCAGCCCCAGCATTTT. The V and J genes are TRBV6-5 and TRBJ1-5; D is unresolved. The CDR3 runs to 13 residues. Germline values: CDR1 MNHEY, CDR2 SVGAGI. The V and J ends lost 7 bases and 0 bases respectively, with 7 bases between them.

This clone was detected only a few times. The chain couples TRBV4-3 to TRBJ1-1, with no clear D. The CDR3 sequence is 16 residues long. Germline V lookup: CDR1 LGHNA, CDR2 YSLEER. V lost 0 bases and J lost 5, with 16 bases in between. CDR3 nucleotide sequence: TGCGCCAGCAGCCAAGAGCTCGCGGGATACGAAACTGAAGCTTTCTTT. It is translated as CASSQELAGYETEAFF.

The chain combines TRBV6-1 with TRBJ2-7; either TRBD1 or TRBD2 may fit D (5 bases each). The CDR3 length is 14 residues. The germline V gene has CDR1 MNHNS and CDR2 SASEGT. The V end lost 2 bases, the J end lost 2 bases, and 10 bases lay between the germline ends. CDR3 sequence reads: CASSEYGAPYEQYF. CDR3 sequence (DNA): TGTGCCAGCAGTGAATACGGGGCTCCCTACGAGCAGTACTTC.

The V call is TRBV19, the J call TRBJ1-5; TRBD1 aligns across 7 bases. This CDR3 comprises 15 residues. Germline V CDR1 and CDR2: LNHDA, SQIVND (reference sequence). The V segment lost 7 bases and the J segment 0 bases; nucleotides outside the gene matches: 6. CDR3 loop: CASNTGAVSNQPQHF. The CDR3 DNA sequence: TGTGCCAGTAATACAGGGGCGGTTAGCAATCAGCCCCAGCATTTT.

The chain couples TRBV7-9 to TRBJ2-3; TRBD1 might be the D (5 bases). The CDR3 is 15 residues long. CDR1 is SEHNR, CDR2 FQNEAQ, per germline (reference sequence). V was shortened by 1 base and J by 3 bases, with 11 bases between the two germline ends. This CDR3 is CASSLEGRATDTQYF. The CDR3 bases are TGTGCCAGCAGCTTAGAAGGCAGGGCAACAGATACGCAGTATTTT.

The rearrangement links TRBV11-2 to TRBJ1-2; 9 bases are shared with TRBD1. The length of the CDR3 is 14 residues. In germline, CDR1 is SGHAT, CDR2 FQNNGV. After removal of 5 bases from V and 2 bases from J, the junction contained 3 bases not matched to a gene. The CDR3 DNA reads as TGTGCCAGCAGCGCTGGGACAGGGAACTATGGCTACACCTTC. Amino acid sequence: CASSAGTGNYGYTF. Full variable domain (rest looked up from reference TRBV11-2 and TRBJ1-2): EAGVAQSPRYKIIEKRQSVAFWCNPISGHATLYWYQQILGQGPKLLIQFQNNGVVDDSQLPKDRFSAERLKGVDSTLKIQPAKLEDSAVYLCASSAGTGNYGYTFGSGTRLTVV.

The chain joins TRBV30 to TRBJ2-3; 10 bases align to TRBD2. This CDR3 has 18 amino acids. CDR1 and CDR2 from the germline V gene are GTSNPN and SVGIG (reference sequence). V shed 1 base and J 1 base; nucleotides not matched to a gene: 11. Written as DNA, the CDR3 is TGTGCCTGGAGTGGGGCTGGGATAGCGGGAGGTCGCACAGATACGCAGTATTTT. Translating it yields CAWSGAGIAGGRTDTQYF.

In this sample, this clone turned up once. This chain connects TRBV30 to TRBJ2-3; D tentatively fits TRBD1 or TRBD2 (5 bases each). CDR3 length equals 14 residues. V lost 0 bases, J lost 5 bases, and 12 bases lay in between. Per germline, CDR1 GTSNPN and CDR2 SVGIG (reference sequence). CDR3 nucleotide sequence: TGTGCCTGGAGTGTTGGGGGAAACGGAGATACGCAGTATTTT. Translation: CAWSVGGNGDTQYF.

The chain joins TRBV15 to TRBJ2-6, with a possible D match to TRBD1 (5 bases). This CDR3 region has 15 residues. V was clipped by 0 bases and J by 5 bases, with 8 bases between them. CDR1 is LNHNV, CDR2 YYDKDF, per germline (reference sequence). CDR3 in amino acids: CATSREGVWANVLTF. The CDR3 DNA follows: TGTGCCACCAGCAGAGAAGGGGTTTGGGCCAACGTCCTGACTTTC.

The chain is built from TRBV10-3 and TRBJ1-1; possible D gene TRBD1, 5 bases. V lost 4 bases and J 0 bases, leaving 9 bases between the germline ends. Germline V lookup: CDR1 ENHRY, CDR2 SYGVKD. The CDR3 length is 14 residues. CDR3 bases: TGTGCCATCAGTGGAGGGACGGTGAACACTGAAGCTTTCTTT. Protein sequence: CAISGGTVNTEAFF.

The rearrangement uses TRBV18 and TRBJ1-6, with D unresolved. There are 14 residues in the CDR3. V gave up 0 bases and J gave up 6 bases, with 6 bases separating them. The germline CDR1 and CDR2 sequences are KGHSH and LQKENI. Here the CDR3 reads CASSPPQVNSPLHF. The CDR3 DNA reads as TGTGCCAGCTCACCACCGCAGGTTAATTCACCCCTCCACTTT.

The CDR3 here is CASSTTGLAGLGGSYNEQFF. The CDR3 nucleotides are TGTGCCAGCAGTACTACGGGACTAGCGGGCTTGGGGGGCTCCTACAATGAGCAGTTCTTC. This sequence joins TRBV28 and TRBJ2-1, with 12 bases aligning to TRBD2. This CDR3 has 20 amino acids. Trimming at V came to 5 bases and at J to 0 bases, leaving 14 bases not matched to a gene. CDR1 and CDR2 (germline): MDHEN, SYDVKM.

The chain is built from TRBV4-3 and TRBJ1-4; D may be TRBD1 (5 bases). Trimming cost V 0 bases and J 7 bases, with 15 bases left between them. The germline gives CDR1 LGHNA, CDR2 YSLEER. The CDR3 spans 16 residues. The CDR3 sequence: CASSQDWDQGGEKLFF. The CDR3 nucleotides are TGCGCCAGCAGCCAAGATTGGGATCAGGGCGGTGAAAAACTGTTTTTT.

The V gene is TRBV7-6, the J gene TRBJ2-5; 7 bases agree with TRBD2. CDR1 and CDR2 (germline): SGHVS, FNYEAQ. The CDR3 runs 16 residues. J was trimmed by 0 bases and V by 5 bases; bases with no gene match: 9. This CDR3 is CASSRYGGGYQETQYF. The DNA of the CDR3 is TGTGCCAGCAGCCGTTACGGGGGAGGGTACCAAGAGACCCAGTACTTC.

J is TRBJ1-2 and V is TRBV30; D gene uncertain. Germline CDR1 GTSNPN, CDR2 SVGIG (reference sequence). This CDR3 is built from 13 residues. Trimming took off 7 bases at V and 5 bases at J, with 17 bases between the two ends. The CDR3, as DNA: TGTGCCTTATCACACCTTTTTTGGTATGGCTACACCTTC. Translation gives CALSHLFWYGYTF.

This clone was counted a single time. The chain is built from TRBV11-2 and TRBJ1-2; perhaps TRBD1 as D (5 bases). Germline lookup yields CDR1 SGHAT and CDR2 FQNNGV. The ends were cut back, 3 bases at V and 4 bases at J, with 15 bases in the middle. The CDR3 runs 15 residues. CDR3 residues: CASSFGGTGRYGYTF. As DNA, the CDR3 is TGTGCCAGCAGCTTTGGTGGAACAGGCCGCTATGGCTACACCTTC.

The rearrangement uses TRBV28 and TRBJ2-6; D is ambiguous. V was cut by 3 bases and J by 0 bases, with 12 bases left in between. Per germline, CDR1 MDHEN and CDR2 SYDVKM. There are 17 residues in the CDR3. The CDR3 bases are TGTGCCAGCAGTTTCCCAGTCGGGCTCTCTGGGGCCAACGTCCTGACTTTC. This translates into CASSFPVGLSGANVLTF.

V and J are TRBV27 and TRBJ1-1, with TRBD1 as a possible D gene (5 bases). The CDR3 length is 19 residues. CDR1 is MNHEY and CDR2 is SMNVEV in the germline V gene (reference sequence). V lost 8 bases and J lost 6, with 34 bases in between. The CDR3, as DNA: TGTGCCAGCCAAAAATTCGGCAGGACACTGGGACGGATCGGTCCTGAAGCTTTCTTT. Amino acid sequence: CASQKFGRTLGRIGPEAFF.

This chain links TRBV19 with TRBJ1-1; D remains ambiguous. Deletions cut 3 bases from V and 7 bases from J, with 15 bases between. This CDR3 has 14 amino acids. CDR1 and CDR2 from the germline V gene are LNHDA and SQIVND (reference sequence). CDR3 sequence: CASSIGSLGSEAFF. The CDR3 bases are TGTGCCAGTAGTATTGGTTCTTTGGGTAGTGAAGCTTTCTTT.

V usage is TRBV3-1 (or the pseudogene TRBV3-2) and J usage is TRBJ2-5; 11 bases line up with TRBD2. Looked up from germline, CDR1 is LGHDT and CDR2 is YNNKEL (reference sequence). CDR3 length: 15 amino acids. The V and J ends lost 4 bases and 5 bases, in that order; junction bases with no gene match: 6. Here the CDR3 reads CASSPAVAGGETQYF. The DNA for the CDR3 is TGTGCCAGCAGCCCGGCAGTAGCGGGAGGGGAGACCCAGTACTTC.

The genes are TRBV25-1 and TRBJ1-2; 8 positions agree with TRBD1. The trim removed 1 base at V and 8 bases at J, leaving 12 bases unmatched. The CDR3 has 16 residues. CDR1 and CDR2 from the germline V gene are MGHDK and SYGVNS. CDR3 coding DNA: TGTGCCAGCAGTGAATCAGGGGGCTTCCAGGCCGGAGGCTACACCTTC. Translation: CASSESGGFQAGGYTF.